This T cell receptor beta chain is from a study of identical twins. This clonotype was seen more than once but under ten times. TCRdb fed the 5' RACE reads into MiXCR, producing one record per CDR3 protein. The sample gives 210,000 or so distinct CDR3 sequences, around a sixth of which show up once; 35% to 45% is in the top ten. The CDR3 has 12 residues. Trimming stripped 11 bases from V and 2 bases from J, with 13 bases between. Per germline, CDR1 ENHRY and CDR2 SYGVKD. These same records also appear under a second study, on T cells expressing NK-cell markers.

The chain is built from TRBV10-3 and TRBJ2-7; D possibly corresponds to TRBD1 (5 bases). Input material: CD8+ T cells sorted from blood. The TCR originated in a woman between 18 and 29 years old in good health. The CDR3 DNA reads TGTGCCTCAACTCAGGGTACCTACGAGCAGTACTTC. This codes for CASTQGTYEQYF.